The present T cell receptor (beta chain) was sequenced within a study of shared clonotypes between healthy human individuals (dated by TCRdb to the early 2020s). Regarding the complete study: The cohort comprised two women and a few men aged 18 to 49 years. For each donor, three plates each were used for CD4 naive and CD4 memory, two plates were used for CD8 naive, and one plate was used for CD8 memory. The study deeply sequenced blood TCR repertoires of 5 or 6 healthy adults to estimate repertoire size and the extent of clonotype sharing between individuals. Libraries were prepared and TCR repertoires were sequenced by different laboratories using diverse techniques, in order to increase sequencing depth and limit assay-specific biases. Each donor's leukapheresis produced roughly between roughly 0.85 and 10 billion PBMCs. General study outcomes and caveats: Compared with non-shared clonotypes, clonotypes shared by all four sorted-subset donors had higher generation probabilities. Based on pairwise subsampling, the degree of clonotype sharing among donors was expected to be affected by sequencing depth. Approximately 5% of naive CD4, 3.5% of naive CD8, roughly 2.5% of memory CD4, and more than 0.35% of memory CD8 clonotypes were shared across several donors. Only blood was sampled, and tissue TCR repertoires likely differ from those in blood. The genetic and exposure-history diversity represented was limited by the small number of donors. Even with the large sequencing depth, rarefaction of the sorted-subset datasets indicated that sequencing was incomplete. Naive subsets generally had larger estimated clonotype richness than memory subsets.

Healthy HIV-negative adults with no recently reported acute infections or vaccinations were included as donors. Only Caucasian adults living in Nashville, Tennessee, USA were represented among the donors. CD8 memory samples were composed of magnetically selected CD45RO+ cells combined with CCR7-negative CD45RA+ effector memory (TemRA) cells. Blood was collected by leukapheresis, and PBMCs were isolated by Ficoll-Histopaque density gradient centrifugation and then cryopreserved in liquid nitrogen vapor phase. Analytical flow cytometry was used to check the purity and quantity of each magnetically sorted T cell population. From each sorted fraction, genomic DNA was isolated and quantified by UV absorbance on a Nanodrop 2000c. CDR3 length: 15 amino acids, cysteine to phenylalanine. The sequence is cut down to CDR3 DNA, 45 bases in frame from base 1. The CDR1 and CDR2 encoded by the germline V gene (reference sequence) are MNHEY and SMNVEV. The V end loses 5 bases and the J end loses 1 base, and a stretch of 12 bases separates them.

Comments on this clone: The antigen it recognizes is unknown. Per-base qualities were not stored, and no clone one base away is much larger.

Using the deep immunoSEQ assay, TCR CDR3 regions were amplified from genomic DNA by multiplex PCR. Extracted genomic DNA from each cell subset was spread evenly across all wells of several immunoSEQ 96-well plates, with each plate serving as a replicate. For sorted subsets, each replicate PCR was loaded with 150 to 250 ng genomic DNA, equivalent to 30,000 or so T cell genomes. The purified libraries were quantified using a Qubit 3.0 fluorometer, sized with a Bioanalyzer 2100, and then quantified again using the KAPA Library Quantification kit. A separate single-read 150-cycle Illumina NextSeq 550 flow cell was used to sequence each immunoSEQ 96-well plate. Per the original workflow: Because the immunoSEQ output included only junctional sequences and no quality scores, the filtering could not be the same as the filtering used for full-length reads. Sequences were annotated with PyIR, a Python wrapper for IgBLAST v1.9, and V/J genes and CDR3 were assigned using IMGT germline references. Reads were filtered out if the reads had weak V/J assignments (E-value above 1e-6), no CDR3, stop codons, out-of-frame junctions, or ambiguous translated residues. V3J clonotypes were defined as sequences sharing an identical inferred V gene, J gene, and CDR3 amino acid sequence. The percentage overlap between two repertoires was calculated by dividing the number of shared unique clonotypes by the size of the smaller repertoire. Repertoire richness was assessed with RTK rarefaction, the Chao1 estimator, and Recon v2.1 estimates of unobserved clonotypes. For all TCRbeta clonotypes obtained by the gDNA method from a few donors, generation probabilities were computed with OLGA. TCRdb holds this immuneACCESS table with in-frame rearrangements only. Some clones are missing; in checked studies, unresolved V genes explain under half, and the rest has no known cause. V and J calls plus clone size are reproduced from that table; the DNA served to infer D and trimming. The sample profile shows roughly 120,000 clones; about two thirds of them were found once. The ten largest clones add up to roughly 24% of the sample.

The chain couples TRBV27 to TRBJ1-5; too little of a D gene remains to name it. The sequenced material came from memory CD8+ T cells sorted from blood. This specimen's cell subset or site label, interpreted: CD45RO+ cells pooled with CCR7-negative TemRA cells. This sequence originates from a woman in her twenties or thirties in good health. Here the CDR3 is given as CASSPFVQSNQPQHF. The nucleotides read TGTGCCAGCAGTCCCTTCGTTCAGAGCAATCAGCCCCAGCATTTT.